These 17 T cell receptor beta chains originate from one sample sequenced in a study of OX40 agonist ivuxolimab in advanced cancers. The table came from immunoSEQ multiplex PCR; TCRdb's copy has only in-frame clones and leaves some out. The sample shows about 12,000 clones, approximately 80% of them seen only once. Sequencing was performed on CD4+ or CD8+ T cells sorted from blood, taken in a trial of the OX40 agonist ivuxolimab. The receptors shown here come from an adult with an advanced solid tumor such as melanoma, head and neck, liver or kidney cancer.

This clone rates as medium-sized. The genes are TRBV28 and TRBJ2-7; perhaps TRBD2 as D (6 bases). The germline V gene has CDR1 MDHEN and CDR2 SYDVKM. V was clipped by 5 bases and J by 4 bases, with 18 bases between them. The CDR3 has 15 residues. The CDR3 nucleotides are TGTGCCAGCAGTCCGGTTTTGCGGGGCGTATACGAGCAGTACTTC. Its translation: CASSPVLRGVYEQYF.

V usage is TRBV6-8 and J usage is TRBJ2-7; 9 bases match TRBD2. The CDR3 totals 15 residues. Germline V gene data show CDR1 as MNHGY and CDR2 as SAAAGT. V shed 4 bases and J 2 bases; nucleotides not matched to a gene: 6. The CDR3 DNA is TGTGCCAGCAGTTCCGGCGGGAGGGTTCCCTACGAGCAGTACTTC. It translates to CASSSGGRVPYEQYF.

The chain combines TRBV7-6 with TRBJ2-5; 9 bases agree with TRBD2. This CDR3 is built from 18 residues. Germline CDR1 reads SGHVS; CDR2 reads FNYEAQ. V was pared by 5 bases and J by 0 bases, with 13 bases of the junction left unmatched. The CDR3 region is CASSPPGLAGIYQETQYF. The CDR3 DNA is TGTGCCAGCAGCCCCCCCGGGCTAGCGGGAATTTACCAAGAGACCCAGTACTTC.

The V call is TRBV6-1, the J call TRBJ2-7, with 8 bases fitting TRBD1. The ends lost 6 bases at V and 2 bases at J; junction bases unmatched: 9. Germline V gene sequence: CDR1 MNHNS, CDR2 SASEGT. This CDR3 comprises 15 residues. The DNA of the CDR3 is TGTGCCAGCAGCCACGAAGGGACAGGCCCCTACGAGCAGTACTTC. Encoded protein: CASSHEGTGPYEQYF.

CDR3 sequence: CASSSGGAEAFF. Here the CDR3 DNA reads TGTGCCAGCAGTTCAGGGGGGGCAGAAGCTTTCTTT. This chain joins TRBV6-4 and TRBJ1-1, with 7 bases lining up with TRBD1. The CDR3 extends over 12 amino acids. J lost 8 bases, V lost 5 bases, and 5 bases had no gene match. CDR1 MRHNA and CDR2 SNTAGT come from the germline V gene.

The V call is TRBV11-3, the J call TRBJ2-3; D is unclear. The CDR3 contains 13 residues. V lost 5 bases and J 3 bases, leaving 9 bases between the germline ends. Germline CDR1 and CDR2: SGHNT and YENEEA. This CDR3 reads CASSPGWTDTQYF. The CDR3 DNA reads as TGTGCCAGCAGCCCCGGGTGGACAGATACGCAGTATTTT. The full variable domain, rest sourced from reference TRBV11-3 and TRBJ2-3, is EAGVVQSPRYKIIEKKQPVAFWCNPISGHNTLYWYLQNLGQGPELLIRYENEEAVDDSQLPKDRFSAERLKGVDSTLKIQPAELGDSAVYLCASSPGWTDTQYFGPGTRLTVL.

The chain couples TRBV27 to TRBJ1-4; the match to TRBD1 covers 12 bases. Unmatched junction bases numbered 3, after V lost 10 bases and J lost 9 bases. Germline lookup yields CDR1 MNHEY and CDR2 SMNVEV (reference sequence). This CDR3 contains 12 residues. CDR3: CATGTGGKKLFF. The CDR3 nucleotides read TGTGCCACCGGGACAGGGGGCAAAAAACTGTTTTTT.

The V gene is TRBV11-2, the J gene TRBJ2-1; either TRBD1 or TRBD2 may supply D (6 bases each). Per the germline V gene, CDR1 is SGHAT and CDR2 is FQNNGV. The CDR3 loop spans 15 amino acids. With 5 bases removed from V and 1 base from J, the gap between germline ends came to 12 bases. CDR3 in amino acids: CASSPGGGSYNEQFF. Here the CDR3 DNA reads TGTGCCAGCAGCCCAGGAGGGGGGTCCTACAATGAGCAGTTCTTC.

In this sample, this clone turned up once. This CDR3 is CASSLREMAGGLDEQYF. The CDR3 DNA reads TGTGCCAGCAGCTTGCGCGAGATGGCGGGGGGGCTCGACGAGCAGTACTTC. This rearrangement joins TRBV5-6 to TRBJ2-7; 9 nucleotides line up with TRBD2. Germline V gene sequence: CDR1 SGHDT, CDR2 YYEEEE. The CDR3 runs 17 residues. Losses at the gene ends were 1 base for V and 5 bases for J; bases not matched to a gene: 13.

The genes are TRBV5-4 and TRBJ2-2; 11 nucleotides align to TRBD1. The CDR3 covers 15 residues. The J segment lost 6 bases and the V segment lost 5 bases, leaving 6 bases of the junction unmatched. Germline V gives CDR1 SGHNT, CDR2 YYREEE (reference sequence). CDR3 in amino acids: CASRPGTGGAGELFF. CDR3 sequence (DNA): TGTGCCAGCAGGCCCGGGACAGGGGGGGCCGGGGAGCTGTTTTTT.

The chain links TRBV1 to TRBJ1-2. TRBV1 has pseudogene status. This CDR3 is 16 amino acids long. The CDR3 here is CTSRRKCLAKTYGYTF. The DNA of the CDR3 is TGCACCAGCAGGAGGAAATGTTTGGCGAAGACCTATGGCTACACCTTC.

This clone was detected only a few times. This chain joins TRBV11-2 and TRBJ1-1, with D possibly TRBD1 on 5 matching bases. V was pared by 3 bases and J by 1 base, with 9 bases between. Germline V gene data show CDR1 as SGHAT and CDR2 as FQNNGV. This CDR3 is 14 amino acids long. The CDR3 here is CASSFGGWNTEAFF. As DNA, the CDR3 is TGTGCCAGCAGCTTCGGGGGATGGAACACTGAAGCTTTCTTT. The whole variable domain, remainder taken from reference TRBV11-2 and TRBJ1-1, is EAGVAQSPRYKIIEKRQSVAFWCNPISGHATLYWYQQILGQGPKLLIQFQNNGVVDDSQLPKDRFSAERLKGVDSTLKIQPAKLEDSAVYLCASSFGGWNTEAFFGQGTRLTVV.

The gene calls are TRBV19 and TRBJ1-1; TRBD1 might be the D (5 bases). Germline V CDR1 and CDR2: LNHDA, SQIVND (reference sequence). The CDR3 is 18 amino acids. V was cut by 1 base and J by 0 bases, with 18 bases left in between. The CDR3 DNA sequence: TGTGCCAGTAGTATAGGACCCCCCTTTGACAGCTTGAACACTGAAGCTTTCTTT. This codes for CASSIGPPFDSLNTEAFF.

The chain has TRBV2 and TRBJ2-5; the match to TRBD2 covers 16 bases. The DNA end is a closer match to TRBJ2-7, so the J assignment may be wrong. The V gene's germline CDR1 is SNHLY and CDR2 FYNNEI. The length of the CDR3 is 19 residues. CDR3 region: CASSRLGTSGGAPWNEQYF. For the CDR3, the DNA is TGTGCCAGCAGCCGGCTGGGGACTAGCGGGGGGGCCCCCTGGAACGAGCAGTACTTC.

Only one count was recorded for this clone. CDR3 in DNA: TGTGCCAGCAGTTTTATTCTTAGCGGTCCTACCTACGAGCAGTACTTC. Translated, it gives CASSFILSGPTYEQYF. V and J are TRBV6-5 and TRBJ2-7; D is perhaps TRBD2 (6 bases). Germline CDR1 reads MNHEY; CDR2 reads SVGAGI. The V end was cut by 4 bases, the J end by 2 bases, with 18 bases between. This CDR3 is 16 amino acids long.

Here the CDR3 reads CASSQEGSGTYNEQFF. CDR3 nucleotides: TGTGCCAGCAGCCAAGAGGGGAGCGGAACCTACAATGAGCAGTTCTTC. This chain connects TRBV4-2 to TRBJ2-1, with D maybe TRBD2 (5 bases). Germline V gene data show CDR1 as LGHNA and CDR2 as YNFKEQ. The CDR3 extends over 16 amino acids. V was cut by 0 bases and J by 2 bases, with 11 bases left in between.

The CDR3 is CASSQEGRGGFHYSPLHF. In DNA, the CDR3 is TGCGCCAGCAGCCAAGAAGGCCGAGGAGGGTTCCACTATTCACCCCTCCACTTT. V gene TRBV4-1 combines with J gene TRBJ1-6; no clear D gene. Between the trimmed V and J ends, which lost 0 bases and 8 bases, there was a span of 20 bases. Germline V gene sequence: CDR1 MGHRA, CDR2 YSYEKL. The CDR3 runs 18 residues.